The subject of this entry is one T cell receptor (beta chain). Its antigen has not been determined. Per-base qualities were not stored, and no clone one base away is much larger. The data were taken from a study of T and B cells in COVID-19 patients (dated by TCRdb to 2018 to 2020). Looking at the study overall: Using TRB and IGH repertoire sequencing of peripheral blood, the study characterized adaptive immunity in COVID-19 patients who had active infection or had recovered. As many as 9 follow-up blood samples were taken per patient, and some of the samples covered different disease stages within the same individual. In the active-infection cohort, about 90% of the 20 patients had comorbidities linked to unfavorable COVID-19 outcome. Two patients belonged to both the recovered and active cohorts because samples were available from active disease and after recovery. Of the roughly 18 patients in the active-infection cohort, fewer than 15 were critically ill and needed mechanical ventilation or ECMO. The recovered cohort had a median age of 34 years, compared with 67 years in the active-infection cohort. An age-matched reference group of approximately 39 healthy donors negative for COVID-19 antibodies served as the comparison for repertoire analyses. A recovered cohort comprised more than 15 patients contributing roughly 22 samples, mostly after mild to moderate COVID-19 managed as outpatients. The repository of TCR and BCR sequences included roughly 70 time points from more than 30 patients, and more than 8 million TCR sequences were analysed. Study-wide findings and limitations: TRB repertoires were found to be highly clonal in active COVID-19, whereas diversity and richness at recovery were found to rise above healthy donor levels. It was stated that prospective validation of the reported TCR clusters was required before the clusters could be put to clinical use. Few blood samples were available from mildly ill patients while symptoms were present or from severe cases at early time points. Specific T cell subsets (CD4+/Treg/CD8+) and sorted SARS-CoV-2-responsive or tetramer+ T cells had not yet been sequenced, and the corresponding sequencing experiments were ongoing. The cohort was considered too small to assess HLA contributions to COVID-19 susceptibility or severity. A total of some 2,000 exclusive TCR clusters, including 30 to 40 low-pGen clusters, were found in the recovered cohort. Strongly skewed TRBV/TRBJ gene usage was reported in patients with COVID-19.

Data came from an Illumina MiSeq. Multiplex PCR with BIOMED2 TRB-A/B primer pools was used to amplify TRB rearrangements. Illumina-compatible adapters and 7-nucleotide sample barcodes were attached to the amplicons in two consecutive PCRs. Phusion HS II polymerase was used for all library PCRs. The amplicons were purified from gel with the NucleoSpin Gel and PCR Clean-up kit, measured on Qubit, and combined at 4 to 4.5 nM. Amplicon pool quality was checked on an Agilent 2100 Bioanalyzer before Illumina next-generation sequencing. The authors' analysis ran thus. MiXCR 3.0.8 with the default MiXCR reference library was used to annotate TRB rearrangements. Non-productive reads and sequences with fewer than 2 reads were excluded, and each unique CDR3 nucleotide sequence counted as one clone. Clonality, diversity, richness and V-J gene usage were computed in R 3.5.1. GLIPH2 was used to cluster TCRs based on CDR3 similarity, and OLGA was used to calculate the generation probabilities. GLIPH2 clusters were kept only when the clusters contained at least four unique TCR clonotypes present in at least three individuals. TCRdb redid the processing of the public reads, applying fastp at Q25 and MiXCR, and retained in-frame beta chains. Every distinct CDR3 protein forms one entry, paired with its most common genes and DNA. The V and J calls come from TCRdb's annotation, not from the publication. The sample table contains around 19,000 distinct CDR3 sequences; only one count was recorded for roughly 36% of them. Of the sample, more than 15% is held by the ten largest clones.

Genomic DNA extracted from blood was used in amounts of about 250-550 ng for amplification of TRB repertoires. The germline V gene yields MNHEY for CDR1 and SVGEGT for CDR2. The CDR3 numbers 13 residues from cysteine through phenylalanine. Here the CDR3 DNA is all that survives: 39 bases in frame from base 1. Trimming takes 10 bases from V and 6 bases from J, and the germline ends sit 18 bases apart. The sequence was collected from a human donor with active COVID-19. Sequenced input: blood. The sequence joins TRBV6-2 or TRBV6-3 to TRBJ1-2, with the D gene not confidently named. The CDR3 amino acid sequence is: CATEIETNDGYTF. The sequenced DNA: TGTGCCACCGAGATCGAGACAAACGATGGCTACACCTTC.